Below are 5 T cell receptor beta chains sequenced from a single sample in a study of beta chain features in type 1 diabetes. Their target antigens are unknown. Study conclusions and caveats: Patients with Type 1 diabetes showed moderately but significantly shorter TCRB CDR3s in all four CD4+ subsets.

cDNA synthesis used the whole RNA isolate, giving expressed TCRB sequences. The table came from immunoSEQ multiplex PCR; TCRdb's copy has only in-frame clones and leaves some out. This sample yields 160,000 or so clones, of which around 8.4% are seen a single time; around 0.56% belongs to the top ten. Sequencing used central memory CD4+ T cells from blood. These receptors came from a woman aged 18-29 years with type 1 diabetes.

The rearrangement joins TRBV27 to TRBJ2-5; D gene uncertain. CDR3 length: 12 amino acids. CDR1 is MNHEY and CDR2 is SMNVEV in the germline V gene (reference sequence). The V and J ends lost 5 bases and 7 bases respectively, with 11 bases between them. CDR3 sequence (DNA): TGTGCCAGCAGTAACCCCATCGGGACCCAGTACTTC. It encodes CASSNPIGTQYF.

The chain links TRBV7-2 to TRBJ2-3; D remains ambiguous. The CDR3 loop spans 13 amino acids. The germline V and J ends were trimmed by 5 bases and 9 bases, with 15 bases remaining between them. The germline V gene encodes CDR1 SGHTA and CDR2 FQGNSA. CDR3 sequence (DNA): TGTGCCAGCAGCCCTACCGAACTTTCGACGCAGTATTTT. Translated, it gives CASSPTELSTQYF.

The rearrangement joins TRBV7-9 to TRBJ2-3; maybe TRBD2 (6 bases). There are 15 residues in the CDR3. Germline V CDR1 and CDR2: SEHNR, FQNEAQ (reference sequence). V was trimmed by 5 bases and J by 5 bases, leaving 17 bases between them. The CDR3 loop reads CASSPGSGREDTQYF. CDR3 DNA: TGTGCCAGCAGCCCGGGTTCAGGGCGGGAAGATACGCAGTATTTT.

The chain combines TRBV7-9 with TRBJ2-4; the match to TRBD2 covers 7 bases. The V segment lost 5 bases and the J segment 9 bases; nucleotides outside the gene matches: 10. CDR1 is SEHNR and CDR2 is FQNEAQ in the germline V gene (reference sequence). The CDR3 is made up of 14 amino acids. In DNA, the CDR3 is TGTGCCAGCAGCCCCGGGACCCCGGGGGGCATTCAGTACTTC. It yields the protein CASSPGTPGGIQYF.

This clone appeared a few times. This chain links TRBV28 with TRBJ2-7; 10 bases fit TRBD2. The V segment lost 7 bases and the J segment 2 bases; nucleotides outside the gene matches: 8. The CDR3 spans 15 residues. CDR1 is MDHEN, CDR2 SYDVKM, per germline. This CDR3 is CASKGAGGPTYEQYF. The CDR3 DNA is TGTGCCAGCAAAGGAGCGGGAGGGCCGACCTACGAGCAGTACTTC.